The next 14 T cell receptor beta chains were all read from a single sample in a study of cytomegalovirus exposure and HLA in healthy donors. The table came from immunoSEQ multiplex PCR; TCRdb's copy has only in-frame clones and leaves some out. The table shows 130,000 to 150,000 clones, with almost 90% occurring only once. Sequenced sample: PBMCs. The receptors stem from a young woman in good health and CMV-seropositive.

This clone was seen a single time. The genes are TRBV5-1 and TRBJ2-5; 12 bases fit TRBD2. Unmatched junction bases numbered 8, after V lost 6 bases and J lost 5 bases. Germline CDR1 is SGHRS and CDR2 is YFSETQ. CDR3 length equals 15 residues. The CDR3 bases are TGCGCCAGCACCCTGACTAGCGGGAGAGGGGAGACCCAGTACTTC. Translated, it gives CASTLTSGRGETQYF.

The gene calls are TRBV14 and TRBJ1-1; D is perhaps TRBD1 (5 bases). The CDR3 runs 17 residues. V dropped 0 bases and J dropped 1 base, with 15 bases sitting between them. Per the germline V gene, CDR1 is SGHDN and CDR2 is FVKESK. The CDR3 DNA sequence: TGTGCCAGCAGCCAAGATCCCTGGGCAGGGAAGAACACTGAAGCTTTCTTT. Amino acid sequence: CASSQDPWAGKNTEAFF.

The chain carries TRBV30 and TRBJ1-4; 10 nucleotides match TRBD1. The CDR3 sequence is 13 residues long. Germline values: CDR1 GTSNPN, CDR2 SVGIG (reference sequence). After removal of 8 bases from V and 6 bases from J, the junction contained 6 bases not matched to a gene. The CDR3 region is CAAPGQGYEKLFF. DNA for the CDR3: TGTGCCGCTCCGGGACAGGGGTATGAAAAACTGTTTTTT.

The chain joins TRBV28 to TRBJ2-7, with TRBD1 matching 9 bases. The germline V gene encodes CDR1 MDHEN and CDR2 SYDVKM. Trimming removed 3 bases from V and 3 bases from J; junction bases left unmatched: 6. The CDR3 spans 15 residues. CDR3 sequence (DNA): TGTGCCAGCAGTTTTTCGGGACAGGGATACTACGAGCAGTACTTC. Amino acids: CASSFSGQGYYEQYF.

The chain carries TRBV27 and TRBJ1-2, with TRBD1 matching over 10 bases. The V segment lost 5 bases and the J segment 8 bases; nucleotides outside the gene matches: 5. The CDR3 spans 13 residues. Germline-derived CDR1 and CDR2 are MNHEY and SMNVEV (reference sequence). CDR3 sequence reads: CASSIGQGGGYTF. The CDR3 region has the DNA TGTGCCAGCAGTATCGGACAGGGGGGAGGCTACACCTTC.

This chain connects TRBV6-1 to TRBJ1-2, with TRBD1 matching 9 bases. The CDR3 is 13 residues long. Trimming cost V 8 bases and J 7 bases; bases outside gene matches: 8. Germline lookup yields CDR1 MNHNS and CDR2 SASEGT. The CDR3 DNA sequence: TGTGCCAGCCTGGACAGGGGAAGGCGTGGCTACACCTTC. This sequence encodes CASLDRGRRGYTF.

This CDR3 is CASSPRGSYQGNEQFF. The CDR3 DNA is TGTGCCAGCAGCCCGAGAGGGTCCTACCAAGGCAATGAGCAGTTCTTC. The rearrangement joins TRBV9 to TRBJ2-1, with a tentative D call TRBD2 (5 bases). This CDR3 region has 16 residues. The germline CDR1 and CDR2 sequences are SGDLS and YYNGEE. The V end lost 4 bases, the J end lost 6 bases, and 20 bases lay between the germline ends.

The V gene is TRBV19, the J gene TRBJ2-7; TRBD2 aligns across 7 bases. Germline V CDR1 and CDR2: LNHDA, SQIVND (reference sequence). The CDR3 has 13 amino acids. The ends lost 8 bases at V and 3 bases at J; junction bases unmatched: 7. This CDR3 is CASSARTSYEQYF. CDR3 bases: TGTGCCAGTTCGGCGAGGACTAGCTACGAGCAGTACTTC.

The V and J genes are TRBV15 and TRBJ2-3; a weak D match, TRBD1 (6 bases). V gave up 9 bases and J gave up 3 bases, with 7 bases separating them. The CDR3 spans 11 residues. The germline V gene encodes CDR1 LNHNV and CDR2 YYDKDF (reference sequence). CDR3 protein: CATGATDTQYF. In DNA form, the CDR3 reads TGTGCCACGGGGGCGACAGATACGCAGTATTTT.

The V call is TRBV6-5, the J call TRBJ2-3; possible D gene TRBD2, 5 bases. The length of the CDR3 is 13 residues. V gave up 9 bases and J gave up 0 bases, with 10 bases separating them. Germline V gene lookup returns CDR1 MNHEY and CDR2 SVGAGI. Written as DNA, the CDR3 is TGTGCCAGTAGCGATACTAGCACAGATACGCAGTATTTT. Protein: CASSDTSTDTQYF.

This sequence joins TRBV5-1 and TRBJ2-1; a weak D match, TRBD2 (6 bases). CDR3 length equals 18 residues. The germline V gene encodes CDR1 SGHRS and CDR2 YFSETQ. Trimming stripped 2 bases from V and 7 bases from J, with 25 bases between. CDR3 in amino acids: CASSFPARVTGEKNEQFF. CDR3 nucleotide sequence: TGCGCCAGCAGCTTCCCCGCCCGTGTCACGGGGGAGAAGAATGAGCAGTTCTTC.

This chain links TRBV28 with TRBJ1-1, with TRBD1 as a possible D gene (5 bases). The CDR3 consists of 15 residues. Per the germline V gene, CDR1 is MDHEN and CDR2 is SYDVKM. Trimming stripped 0 bases from V and 0 bases from J, with 8 bases between. The CDR3 loop is CASSLWGGLNTEAFF. Here the CDR3 DNA reads TGTGCCAGCAGTTTATGGGGGGGATTGAACACTGAAGCTTTCTTT. The whole variable domain, remainder taken from reference TRBV28 and TRBJ1-1, is DVKVTQSSRYLVKRTGEKVFLECVQDMDHENMFWYRQDPGLGLRLIYFSYDVKMKEKGDIPEGYSVSREKKERFSLILESASTNQTSMYLCASSLWGGLNTEAFFGQGTRLTVV.

The chain combines TRBV7-9 with TRBJ2-7; TRBD2 matches 7 bases. Germline CDR1 and CDR2: SEHNR and FQNEAQ (reference sequence). The CDR3 has 15 residues. The trim removed 3 bases at V and 5 bases at J, leaving 10 bases unmatched. This chain's CDR3 is CASSLTAGDVHEQYF. As DNA, the CDR3 is TGTGCCAGCAGCTTGACGGCGGGAGATGTGCACGAGCAGTACTTC.

This clone has at least ten counts. The chain recombines TRBV25-1 with TRBJ2-7, with D tentatively TRBD1 (6 bases). Trimming removed 1 base from V and 1 base from J, with 17 bases in between. The CDR3 has 17 amino acids. CDR1 is MGHDK, CDR2 SYGVNS, per germline. Here the CDR3 reads CASSEFRGRAGSYEQYF. The CDR3 DNA sequence: TGTGCCAGCAGTGAATTCAGGGGACGGGCAGGATCCTACGAGCAGTACTTC.